Listed below are T cell receptor beta chains from one sample, sequenced in a study of T cells in Graves' hyperthyroidism and ophthalmopathy. TCRdb reprocessed the multiplex PCR reads via MiXCR and lists one record per CDR3 protein. The table records about 560,000 distinct CDR3 sequences, roughly a sixth of them present only once. Input material: blood. The origin of the receptors is a young woman with Graves' hyperthyroidism. The CDR3 runs from the conserved cysteine through the conserved F or W. Fields, in order: D gene, J gene, clone size, V gene, CDR3 DNA, CDR3 protein. The D gene is left open where the match is weak. Clone size is not always given. Where it is, it says once, few, many or a class for expanded clones.

D: TRBD1; J: TRBJ1-1; size: many; V: TRBV12-5; DNA: TGTGCCCAGGGGGGCGCGAAGAACACTGAAGCTTTCTTT; CDR3: CAQGGAKNTEAFF
D: TRBD2; J: TRBJ2-1; size: many; V: TRBV10-3; DNA: TGTGCCACCTCTACTAGCGAGGGAAACTCCTACAATGAGCAGTTCTTC; CDR3: CATSTSEGNSYNEQFF
D: TRBD1; J: TRBJ1-5; size: -; V: TRBV6-1; DNA: TGTGCCAGCAGTGACTGGACAGGGAACAATCAGCCCCAGCATTTT; CDR3: CASSDWTGNNQPQHF
D: TRBD1; J: TRBJ2-3; size: many; V: TRBV20-1; DNA: TGCAGTGCGCCGGGACAGGGTAACACAGATACGCAGTATTTT; CDR3: CSAPGQGNTDTQYF
D: -; J: TRBJ1-5; size: -; V: TRBV19; DNA: TGTGCCAGTACAATGGGGCAGGGGTACTATAGCAATCAGCCCCAGCATTTT; CDR3: CASTMGQGYYSNQPQHF
D: -; J: TRBJ2-7; size: -; V: TRBV29-1; DNA: TGCAGCGTTGTCTACAGAGGGATGTACGAGCAGTACTTC; CDR3: CSVVYRGMYEQYF
D: -; J: TRBJ2-3; size: few; V: TRBV18; DNA: TGTGCCAGCTCCCTGCAACGCTGGAGCACAGATACGCAGTATTTT; CDR3: CASSLQRWSTDTQYF
D: TRBD1; J: TRBJ1-1; size: few; V: TRBV7-2; DNA: TGTGCCAGCAGCCGACCGGGACAGGGACTGAACACTGAAGCTTTCTTT; CDR3: CASSRPGQGLNTEAFF
D: TRBD2; J: TRBJ2-1; size: many; V: TRBV10-3; DNA: TGTGCCATCAGTCGACCGAAACTAGCGGGAGACAGCAATGAGCAGTTCTTC; CDR3: CAISRPKLAGDSNEQFF
D: TRBD2; J: TRBJ2-1; size: few; V: TRBV20-1; DNA: TGCAGTGCAGACCTCGGGACTAGCGGGGGGGCCTACAATGAGCAGTTCTTC; CDR3: CSADLGTSGGAYNEQFF
D: -; J: TRBJ1-3; size: few; V: TRBV11-2; DNA: TGTGCCAGCAGCCCTAGACAGTTTCCCTCTGGAAACACCATATATTTT; CDR3: CASSPRQFPSGNTIYF
D: -; J: TRBJ1-5; size: many; V: TRBV20-1; DNA: TGCAGTGCTAGCGTCCCGGGCTTTAATCAGCCCCAGCATTTT; CDR3: CSASVPGFNQPQHF
D: -; J: TRBJ2-1; size: -; V: TRBV2; DNA: TGTGGAACTCAAGCTAATGAGCAGTTCTTC; CDR3: CGTQANEQFF
D: TRBD2; J: TRBJ2-3; size: few; V: TRBV29-1; DNA: TGCAGCGTTGTTGTTGGGGAAGCGGGAGTGAAAGATACGCAGTATTTT; CDR3: CSVVVGEAGVKDTQYF
D: -; J: TRBJ2-2; size: few; V: TRBV24-1; DNA: TGTGCCACCAGCGAGGGACCTAACACCGGGGAGCTGTTTTTT; CDR3: CATSEGPNTGELFF
D: -; J: TRBJ2-3; size: few; V: TRBV14; DNA: TGTGCCAGCAGCCAGGGGTTTGCTAGCACAGATACGCAGTATTTT; CDR3: CASSQGFASTDTQYF
D: TRBD2; J: TRBJ2-5; size: few; V: TRBV20-1; DNA: TGCAGTGCTAGCCAACGACTAGCGGGAGCAGAGACCCAGTACTTC; CDR3: CSASQRLAGAETQYF
D: -; J: TRBJ2-7; size: many; V: TRBV20-1; DNA: TGCAGTGCTAGAGATGGCAGGCGCTCCTACGAGCAGTACTTC; CDR3: CSARDGRRSYEQYF
D: -; J: TRBJ2-7; size: many; V: TRBV5-1; DNA: TGCGCCAGCAGCTACGCCCCCGACAGGTATGTCGAGCAGTACTTC; CDR3: CASSYAPDRYVEQYF
D: TRBD2; J: TRBJ2-7; size: few; V: TRBV6-5; DNA: TGTGCCAGCAGTTACTCGGCTAGCGGGAGCTCCTACGAGCAGTACTTC; CDR3: CASSYSASGSSYEQYF
D: -; J: TRBJ2-1; size: -; V: TRBV6-5; DNA: TGTGCCAGCAGTTATGGCAGGGACCTACTCTCCTACAATGAGCAGTTCTTC; CDR3: CASSYGRDLLSYNEQFF
D: -; J: TRBJ1-5; size: -; V: TRBV6-1; DNA: TGTGCCAGCAGTTCGGGCGTCTATAGCAATCAGCCCCAGCATTTT; CDR3: CASSSGVYSNQPQHF
D: TRBD2; J: TRBJ2-3; size: many; V: TRBV12-5; DNA: TGTGCTAGTGGGAGCGGGAGCCCCCCAGATACGCAGTATTTT; CDR3: CASGSGSPPDTQYF
D: TRBD2; J: TRBJ2-7; size: many; V: TRBV7-6; DNA: TGTGCCAGCAGCAAACGGACTAGCGGGGGGCCACCCTACGAGCAGTACTTC; CDR3: CASSKRTSGGPPYEQYF
D: -; J: TRBJ2-1; size: many; V: TRBV5-4; DNA: TGTGCCAGCAGCTGGGGACCGGTTGAAAGGGAGTTCTTC; CDR3: CASSWGPVEREFF
D: TRBD2; J: TRBJ2-5; size: -; V: TRBV20-1; DNA: TGCAGTGCTACTAGCGGGAGAGGGGAGACCCAGTACTTC; CDR3: CSATSGRGETQYF
D: -; J: TRBJ2-1; size: few; V: TRBV12-3/TRBV12-4; DNA: TGTGCCAGCAGTTTGGGTGGGTTTAGCCCCTTCTACAATGAGCAGTTCTTC; CDR3: CASSLGGFSPFYNEQFF
D: -; J: TRBJ2-3; size: -; V: TRBV6-5; DNA: TGTGCCAGCAGTTACAAGGGAACAGATACGCAGTATTTT; CDR3: CASSYKGTDTQYF
D: TRBD1; J: TRBJ1-1; size: -; V: TRBV3-1; DNA: TGTGCCAGTACCACAGGGGGCACTGAAGCTTTCTTT; CDR3: CASTTGGTEAFF
D: TRBD1; J: TRBJ2-5; size: many; V: TRBV3-1; DNA: TGTGCCAGCAGCCAAGTGGACAGGGAGACCCAGTACTTC; CDR3: CASSQVDRETQYF
D: -; J: TRBJ2-7; size: many; V: TRBV6-2/TRBV6-3; DNA: TGTGCCAGCAGCGCAGGAGGAGGGCACTACGAGCAGTACTTC; CDR3: CASSAGGGHYEQYF
D: -; J: TRBJ1-1; size: many; V: TRBV27; DNA: TGTGCCAGCAGTTTTGAGGGCCCGATCGGGGTGAACACTGAAGCTTTCTTT; CDR3: CASSFEGPIGVNTEAFF
D: TRBD1; J: TRBJ2-1; size: many; V: TRBV12-3/TRBV12-4; DNA: TGTGCCAGCAGGTCCCGTGGGACAGGGGGCTTAGGAGGTAATCGGGGGCAGTTCTTC; CDR3: CASRSRGTGGLGGNRGQFF
D: TRBD2; J: TRBJ2-7; size: many; V: TRBV7-2; DNA: TGTGCCAGCAGCTTAATCGGGACTAGTGTGACCAGGAGCTCCTACGAGCAGTACTTC; CDR3: CASSLIGTSVTRSSYEQYF
D: -; J: TRBJ1-5; size: -; V: TRBV27; DNA: TGTGCCAGCGGGGATCAGCCCCAGCATTTT; CDR3: CASGDQPQHF
D: TRBD1; J: TRBJ1-1; size: few; V: TRBV20-1; DNA: TGCAGTGTTCGGGGACAGGCGAACACTGAAGCTTTCTTT; CDR3: CSVRGQANTEAFF
D: -; J: TRBJ1-1; size: -; V: TRBV3-1; DNA: TGTGCCAGCAGCGAAAGGGGAAGGGGTAGGAGCACTGAAGCTTTCTTT; CDR3: CASSERGRGRSTEAFF
D: TRBD2; J: TRBJ2-5; size: few; V: TRBV19; DNA: TGTGCCAGTAGTATAGAGAGGGCGACTAGCGGGCAAGAGACCCAGTACTTC; CDR3: CASSIERATSGQETQYF
D: TRBD1; J: TRBJ2-3; size: many; V: TRBV9; DNA: TGTGCCAGCCAAAGGGGGGACAGGCGTAAAGATACGCAGTATTTT; CDR3: CASQRGDRRKDTQYF
D: TRBD1; J: TRBJ2-7; size: -; V: TRBV12-3/TRBV12-4; DNA: TGTGCCAGCAGTTCGGGACAGGGGACCTACGAGCAGTACTTC; CDR3: CASSSGQGTYEQYF
D: -; J: TRBJ1-1; size: few; V: TRBV27; DNA: TGTGCCAGCAGTTTATCAAGGGGTGCTGAAGCTTTCTTT; CDR3: CASSLSRGAEAFF